This T cell receptor (beta chain) was sequenced during a study of T cells in localized non-small cell lung cancer (dated by TCRdb to 2018 to 2020). About the study as a whole: T cell repertoires of 200 to 250 early-stage NSCLC patients were analyzed, with tumors being compared against uninvolved tumor-adjacent lungs. The mean age of the NSCLC patients was under 70 years, with 130 or so men and over 100 women. All 240 or so NSCLC patients in the cohort were treatment-naive and had localized lung tumors that were resected.

On this clone itself: The antigen this receptor binds is unknown. No qualities accompany the bases; no much larger clone lies one base away.

At diagnosis, peripheral blood, uninvolved tumor-adjacent lung and tumor were collected and stored as a combination of fresh-frozen and FFPE material. For TCR repertoire profiling, the blood samples were analyzed as peripheral blood mononuclear cells. The investigation overall reported the following: Uninvolved tumor-adjacent lung showed the highest T cell clonality, higher than tumor, which suggests more focused antigenic responses in the uninvolved tumor-adjacent lung. Longer overall survival was associated with higher T cell density in blood, whereas shorter survival was associated with higher clonality in adjacent lung. Because multi-region tumor sequencing was not performed, intratumor heterogeneity could not be ruled out. Because the study design was exploratory, TCR variables were selected using unadjusted p-values without false-discovery rate correction. Of the top 100 tumor clones, a median of about 53 were detected in paired uninvolved adjacent lung; some 28 were also among that lung's top 100.

The immunoSEQ Assay was used to sequence TCR beta CDR3 regions from DNA. In the original analysis: T cell density was computed as TCR beta template counts normalized to usable DNA estimated by amplifying housekeeping genes. Richness was estimated with the preseqR package, extrapolating to 400,000 templates for PBMC samples and 120,000 templates for tissue samples. Clonality was defined as one minus Pielou's evenness. Tissue-enriched TCRs were identified through differential abundance testing performed on productive amino-acid clonotypes, with a minimum total count of 5 and an alpha of 0.1. Repertoire overlap between compartments was quantified with the Jaccard Index and Morisita Overlap Index. GLIPH clustered TCR beta CDR3s with public tetramer-defined viral CDR3s; viral motifs required at least three viral sequences plus V-gene enrichment. The table was pulled from immuneACCESS by TCRdb, which kept in-frame rearrangements only. Such tables lose some clones; where checked, under half of the loss comes from unresolved V genes, and the rest has no known cause. That table is the source of V, J and clone size, and D and trimming were worked out from the DNA. Present in this sample are about 26,000 clones, around 93% of which were seen just once. The ten biggest clones cover about 4% of the sample.

Inclusive of the bounding cysteine and phenylalanine, the CDR3 is 14 residues long. The sequence is cut down to CDR3 DNA, 42 bases in frame from base 1. The junction shows trimming of 4 bases on V and 7 bases on J, and the gene matches do not reach 9 bases of it. For CDR1 and CDR2, the germline V gene lists ENHRY and SYGVKD. The receptor was derived from a female donor over 55 with stage II squamous cell lung carcinoma. Here the sequenced sample was peripheral blood, taken before any cancer treatment. The V and J genes are TRBV10-3 and TRBJ1-1; 7 middle bases align to TRBD1. This receptor has the CDR3 CAISGGRGEIEAFF. Here is the DNA: TGTGCCATCAGTGGGGGCAGGGGGGAAATTGAAGCTTTCTTT.